The 9 T cell receptor beta chains below all came from one sample that was sequenced in a study of T cell therapy after organ transplantation (dated by TCRdb to the late 2010s). Reading the label with the study, this specimen's time point is: before start of T cell therapy. Libraries were prepared through the immunoSEQ multiplex PCR assay. TCRdb's version of the immuneACCESS table is confined to in-frame rearrangements and falls short of the full clone set. An unresolved V gene accounts for under half of the shortfall where checked; the remainder is of unknown origin. The sample profile shows 51,000 or so clones; 85% to 95% of them were found once. Of the sample, roughly 3% is held by the ten largest clones. Antigens of these TCRs are unknown. The specimen comprised CD8+ T cells from blood, sampled before autologous CMV-specific T cell therapy. The source is a human patient who had received a solid organ transplant and had CMV disease.

The rearrangement uses TRBV4-1 and TRBJ1-1, with TRBD1 identical over 10 bases. Trimming cost V 7 bases and J 5 bases; bases outside gene matches: 7. The germline V gene encodes CDR1 MGHRA and CDR2 YSYEKL. The CDR3 has 14 amino acids. The CDR3 nucleotides are TGCGCCAGCAACCCCGGACAGGGGGTTACTGAAGCTTTCTTT. Translating it yields CASNPGQGVTEAFF.

The chain joins TRBV9 to TRBJ2-3, with 9 bases that match TRBD2. Unmatched junction bases numbered 8, after V lost 3 bases and J lost 0 bases. This CDR3 region has 17 residues. CDR1 and CDR2 (germline): SGDLS, YYNGEE. This chain's CDR3 is CASSADLAGTSTDTQYF. The DNA for the CDR3 is TGTGCCAGCAGCGCCGACCTAGCGGGGACTAGCACAGATACGCAGTATTTT.

This clone was counted once. V usage is TRBV2 and J usage is TRBJ2-4; 9 nucleotides line up with TRBD2. Germline trimming cut 7 bases from V and 8 bases from J; bases unmatched to any gene: 18. There are 17 residues in the CDR3. Germline V CDR1 and CDR2: SNHLY, FYNNEI. The CDR3 spells CASTVAAGGWRRDIQYF. The CDR3 coding sequence is TGTGCCAGCACCGTGGCAGCGGGAGGATGGCGGAGGGACATTCAGTACTTC.

This clone was seen once. This rearrangement joins TRBV5-1 to TRBJ2-1, with D possibly matching TRBD2 (6 bases). The CDR3 spans 14 residues. The V gene lost 7 bases and the J gene lost 6 bases, with 17 bases spanning the gap. CDR1 and CDR2 (germline): SGHRS, YFSETQ. CDR3 region: CASRTTGLLNEQFF. CDR3 in DNA: TGCGCCAGCCGAACGACGGGACTTCTCAATGAGCAGTTCTTC.

This sequence joins TRBV4-1 and TRBJ2-3; TRBD1 matches at 8 bases. Trimming took 4 bases from V and 3 from J; bases not matched to a gene: 6. Germline CDR1 and CDR2: MGHRA and YSYEKL. The CDR3 sequence is 15 residues long. The chain's CDR3 is CASSPPGQATDTQYF. Here the CDR3 DNA reads TGCGCCAGCAGCCCCCCGGGACAGGCAACAGATACGCAGTATTTT.

The rearrangement joins TRBV4-1 to TRBJ1-3; D is ambiguous. V dropped 0 bases and J dropped 0 bases, with 9 bases sitting between them. Germline loops: CDR1 MGHRA, CDR2 YSYEKL. CDR3 length: 16 amino acids. CDR3 region: CASSQDGQNSGNTIYF. Here the CDR3 DNA reads TGCGCCAGCAGCCAAGATGGGCAGAACTCTGGAAACACCATATATTTT.

This rearrangement joins TRBV6-6 to TRBJ1-3; no clear D gene. The CDR3 runs 15 residues. In germline, CDR1 is MNHNY, CDR2 SVGAGI (reference sequence). Trimming shortened V by 3 bases and J by 0 bases, and 9 bases separated the two germline ends. CDR3 DNA sequence: TGTGCCAGCAGTTATCTCGGAGCCTCTGGAAACACCATATATTTT. Translating gives CASSYLGASGNTIYF.

In this sample, this clone turned up once. The V and J genes are TRBV2 and TRBJ1-2, with 7 nucleotides matching TRBD1. CDR1 and CDR2 from the germline V gene are SNHLY and FYNNEI. CDR3 length: 14 residues. Unmatched junction bases numbered 9, after V lost 6 bases and J lost 5 bases. CDR3 sequence: CASSEGTVYYGYTF. The CDR3 DNA sequence: TGTGCCAGCAGCGAGGGGACAGTTTATTATGGCTACACCTTC.

The rearrangement joins TRBV5-6 to TRBJ1-2, with D tentatively TRBD1 (6 bases). V shed 3 bases and J shed 4 bases, with 10 bases lying between them. CDR1 and CDR2 from the germline V gene are SGHDT and YYEEEE. This CDR3 comprises 13 residues. The CDR3 DNA is TGTGCCAGCAGCTCACAGGGAAGCTATGGCTACACCTTC. Protein product: CASSSQGSYGYTF.